A selection of T cell receptor beta chains follows, all from one sample in a study of T cells in localized non-small cell lung cancer. TCRdb's copy holds only in-frame clones and misses some; the assay was immunoSEQ multiplex PCR. The sample includes approximately 50,000 clones, around 83% of them seen just once. The source was PBMCs, collected before any cancer treatment. Every receptor here comes from a man aged 40 to 70 with stage II lung adenocarcinoma. The conserved cysteine and the conserved F or W are not part of the CDR3 here.

>TRBV11-3
ASSLGEGKEDLNTEAF
>TRBV5-5
ASSLEGGWNTEAF
>TRBV2
ASSEIWGNTIY
>TRBV6-1
ASTLNAGQETQY
>TRBV5-4
ASSFGLRTDTQY
>TRBV2
ASSEGLQPEAF
>TRBV6-1
ASSDIRTLNTEAF
>TRBV27
ASSLTGDTEAF
>TRBV9
ASSARDLVFTGTGNTGELF
>TRBV7-9
ASSSTSGGLVDTQY
>TRBV5-1
ASSDPALADTQY
>TRBV5-5
ASSLTHSANTEAF
>TRBV5-6
ASSFAAMNTEAF
>TRBV19
ASSPEDSFNQPQH